The clone carrying this TCR beta chain was observed a single time. Sequencing was performed with immunoSEQ multiplex PCR; in TCRdb, only in-frame clones are kept and a portion is missing. The sample lists 68,000 or so clones; 81% were seen once. The data belong to a study of PD-L1 blockade in urothelial cancer. Study summary: As for prior chemotherapy regimens, patients had received 0 to 3.

Documented time point: pretreatment peripheral blood. The CDR3 extends over 15 amino acids. Germline V gene lookup returns CDR1 MNHNS and CDR2 SASEGT. V was pared by 4 bases and J by 3 bases, with 8 bases of the junction left unmatched. This specimen consisted of PBMCs, obtained around atezolizumab (anti-PD-L1) treatment. This TCR derives from a man aged 65 to 85 with urothelial cancer. This rearrangement joins TRBV6-1 to TRBJ2-7, with 8 bases that match TRBD1. CDR3 nucleotide sequence: TGTGCCAGCAGTGCAGGACAGGGCAACTTCTACGAGCAGTACTTC. As protein: CASSAGQGNFYEQYF.